The 26 T cell receptor beta chains presented below share a single source sample, sequenced in a study of blood T cells in healthy people across ages. The use of a sample-barcoded 5' primer and a J-beta primer mix characterized a second PCR of about 6 to 11 cycles. TCRdb re-called the 5' RACE reads with MiXCR, one entry per CDR3 protein. The data hold 1.5 million to 2 million distinct CDR3 sequences, with around 36% observed a single time. The sample taken for sequencing was blood. Receptors were obtained from a woman in her twenties or thirties in good health.

The J gene is TRBJ2-3, the V gene TRBV20-1; D might be TRBD2 (7 bases). The germline CDR1 and CDR2 sequences are DFQATT and SNEGSKA (reference sequence). V dropped 6 bases and J dropped 0 bases, with 13 bases sitting between them. The CDR3 loop spans 14 amino acids. CDR3 amino acids: CSAQGGGSTDTQYF. The CDR3 coding sequence is TGCAGTGCCCAGGGAGGGGGGAGCACAGATACGCAGTATTTT.

V usage is TRBV4-1 and J usage is TRBJ2-7; D is tentatively TRBD1 or TRBD2 (5 bases each). The CDR3 covers 17 residues. CDR1 and CDR2 (germline): MGHRA, YSYEKL. V was clipped by 1 base and J by 4 bases, with 20 bases between them. The CDR3: CASSQVPGDESRYEQYF. CDR3 sequence (DNA): TGCGCCAGCAGCCAAGTTCCCGGGGACGAATCTCGGTACGAGCAGTACTTC.

V is TRBV30 and J is TRBJ1-3, with D possibly TRBD1 on 5 matching bases. The length of the CDR3 is 14 residues. CDR1 and CDR2 (germline): GTSNPN, SVGIG (reference sequence). The V end lost 1 base, the J end lost 7 bases, and 14 bases lay between the germline ends. The CDR3 DNA is TGTGCCTGGAGTGCTAACGGCGGGGGTAACACCATATATTTT. It translates to CAWSANGGGNTIYF. The full variable domain, in which reference TRBV30 and TRBJ1-3 provide the parts outside the CDR3, is SQTIHQWPATLVQPVGSPLSLECTVEGTSNPNLYWYRQAAGRGLQLLFYSVGIGQISSEVPQNLSASRPQDRQFILSSKKLLLSDSGFYLCAWSANGGGNTIYFGEGSWLTVV.

This clonotype has a count of ten or more. V and J are TRBV20-1 and TRBJ2-5; D tentatively fits TRBD1 or TRBD2 (5 bases each). V lost 4 bases to trimming and J lost 5 bases, with 14 bases between them. The CDR3 has 13 amino acids. CDR1 and CDR2 (germline): DFQATT, SNEGSKA (reference sequence). CDR3 sequence: CSATGTPAETQYF. For the CDR3, the DNA is TGCAGTGCTACCGGGACCCCGGCGGAGACCCAGTACTTC.

This clonotype was picked up a small number of times. The chain has TRBV5-6 and TRBJ2-7; D could derive from TRBD1 or TRBD2 (5 bases each). Trimming stripped 4 bases from V and 2 bases from J, with 19 bases between. CDR1 and CDR2 from the germline V gene are SGHDT and YYEEEE. The CDR3 contains 16 residues. CDR3 bases: TGTGCCAGCAGCGACGGGGACGGACGAAAGGCCTACGAGCAGTACTTC. Translation gives CASSDGDGRKAYEQYF.

This chain joins TRBV28 and TRBJ1-5; D is ambiguous. V was cut by 5 bases and J by 7 bases, with 12 bases left in between. Germline V lookup: CDR1 MDHEN, CDR2 SYDVKM. The CDR3 has 13 residues. CDR3 sequence: CASSRSGWQPQHF. The CDR3 DNA reads TGTGCCAGCAGTCGTTCGGGATGGCAGCCCCAGCATTTT.

The chain employs TRBV3-1 and TRBJ1-2; 9 bases are a match to TRBD1. This CDR3 has 15 amino acids. The trim removed 3 bases at V and 6 bases at J, leaving 8 bases unmatched. Germline CDR1 is LGHDT and CDR2 is YNNKEL (reference sequence). The CDR3: CASSHTGGADDGYTF. CDR3 nucleotide sequence: TGTGCCAGCAGCCACACAGGGGGCGCAGATGATGGCTACACCTTC.

This CDR3 reads CASSSPSRRGMNTEAFF. As DNA, the CDR3 is TGTGCCAGCAGTTCCCCCTCCAGGCGGGGGATGAACACTGAAGCTTTCTTT. V is TRBV12-3 or TRBV12-4 and J is TRBJ1-1, with a weak D call TRBD1 (5 bases). The CDR3 runs 17 residues. Trimming removed 4 bases at V and 0 bases at J, with 18 bases between.

The chain recombines TRBV5-1 with TRBJ1-1; 8 positions match TRBD1. Germline loops: CDR1 SGHRS, CDR2 YFSETQ. This CDR3 contains 13 residues. V gave up 6 bases and J gave up 4 bases; unmatched junction bases: 5. CDR3 residues: CASTVGTGTEAFF. The CDR3, as DNA: TGCGCCAGCACCGTGGGGACAGGCACTGAAGCTTTCTTT.

This clonotype was observed a few times. This chain joins TRBV9 and TRBJ2-3, with TRBD2 matching over 7 bases. The CDR3 runs 13 residues. V lost 6 bases and J lost 4; bases outside the gene matches: 5. Germline V gene sequence: CDR1 SGDLS, CDR2 YYNGEE. The chain's CDR3 is CASTGGSADTQYF. CDR3 in DNA: TGTGCCAGCACCGGGGGGAGTGCAGATACGCAGTATTTT.

This chain joins TRBV28 and TRBJ1-2; D remains ambiguous. Germline CDR1 is MDHEN and CDR2 is SYDVKM. With 2 bases removed from V and 10 bases from J, the gap between germline ends came to 11 bases. CDR3 size: 12 residues. CDR3: CASSLGPRDYTF. CDR3 coding DNA: TGTGCCAGCAGTTTAGGCCCGAGGGACTACACCTTC.

This clonotype was found once. It may be a read error: a sequence one base away is much more abundant. Written as DNA, the CDR3 is TGTGCCAGCAGCTTAGGCCTGAGCGGGCCCTCCTACGGGCAGTACTTC. It translates to CASSLGLSGPSYGQYF. This rearrangement joins TRBV13 to TRBJ2-5; a possible D gene is TRBD2 (6 bases). This CDR3 has 16 residues. The germline V gene has CDR1 PRHDT and CDR2 FYEKMQ (reference sequence). V lost 0 bases, J lost 11 bases, and 22 bases lay in between.

This chain uses TRBV20-1 with TRBJ2-3; 10 bases fit TRBD2. Germline CDR1 and CDR2: DFQATT and SNEGSKA (reference sequence). CDR3 length: 14 amino acids. V was clipped by 6 bases and J by 2 bases; unmatched bases: 5. CDR3 DNA: TGCAGTGCGTGGAGCGGGGGGGCCACAGATACGCAGTATTTT. Translation: CSAWSGGATDTQYF.

This chain connects TRBV3-1 to TRBJ2-1; 7 nucleotides match TRBD2. Germline CDR1 is LGHDT and CDR2 is YNNKEL (reference sequence). V lost 8 bases and J lost 6; bases outside the gene matches: 16. The CDR3 runs 16 residues. The CDR3 nucleotides read TGTGCCAGCGGTAAACTAGGGCGGGGGTTTGGCAATGAGCAGTTCTTC. Its protein product is CASGKLGRGFGNEQFF.

The V and J genes are TRBV29-1 and TRBJ2-3; D remains unclear. The CDR3 has 16 amino acids. V was trimmed by 2 bases and J by 0 bases, leaving 15 bases between them. From germline, CDR1 is SQVTM and CDR2 ANQGSEA. The CDR3 nucleotides read TGCAGCGTTGAACGCTGGAAGGGCCTGAGCACAGATACGCAGTATTTT. This translates into CSVERWKGLSTDTQYF.

V is TRBV28 and J is TRBJ2-6; 7 nucleotides align to TRBD1. The V segment lost 7 bases and the J segment 0 bases; nucleotides outside the gene matches: 6. CDR1 is MDHEN and CDR2 is SYDVKM in the germline V gene. This CDR3 contains 16 residues. CDR3 in DNA: TGTGCCAGCAACCCGACAGGGTTCTCTGGGGCCAACGTCCTGACTTTC. This gives the protein CASNPTGFSGANVLTF.

This clonotype turned up a few times. The rearrangement uses TRBV11-2 and TRBJ2-3; the match to TRBD2 covers 13 bases. In germline, CDR1 is SGHAT, CDR2 FQNNGV. The CDR3 covers 17 residues. V gave up 4 bases and J gave up 2 bases; unmatched junction bases: 6. The CDR3 nucleotides read TGTGCCAGCAGCTCGAGACTAGCGGGAGGATTCACAGATACGCAGTATTTT. The encoded protein is CASSSRLAGGFTDTQYF.

This clonotype was detected only a few times. The chain uses TRBV20-1 and TRBJ1-1; 7 nucleotides agree with TRBD1. Trimming removed 2 bases from V and 0 bases from J; junction bases left unmatched: 6. This CDR3 region has 15 residues. Germline-derived CDR1 and CDR2 are DFQATT and SNEGSKA (reference sequence). The CDR3 DNA follows: TGCAGTGCTAGATGGCAGGGACAGATGAACACTGAAGCTTTCTTT. This sequence encodes CSARWQGQMNTEAFF.

This rearrangement joins TRBV7-8 to TRBJ1-4, with TRBD1 as a possible D gene (5 bases). The CDR3 contains 15 residues. Germline V gives CDR1 SGHVS, CDR2 FQNEAQ. Trimming removed 5 bases from V and 5 bases from J, with 15 bases in between. The CDR3 bases are TGTGCCAGCAGCCGACCCCCGGGGACGAATGAAAAACTGTTTTTT. Its translation: CASSRPPGTNEKLFF.

V usage is TRBV11-2 and J usage is TRBJ2-5; 9 bases agree with TRBD1. The DNA end favors TRBJ2-7, so the J call may be wrong. Germline CDR1 SGHAT, CDR2 FQNNGV. The CDR3 covers 15 residues. CDR3 nucleotide sequence: TGTGCCAGCAGCCCGATTAGGGGACAGGGCTACGAGCAGTACTTC. Its protein is CASSPIRGQGYEQYF.

This sequence joins TRBV20-1 and TRBJ2-1; a possible D gene is TRBD1 (6 bases). Germline V lookup: CDR1 DFQATT, CDR2 SNEGSKA (reference sequence). This CDR3 region has 12 residues. Trimming shortened V by 3 bases and J by 7 bases, and 10 bases separated the two germline ends. CDR3 protein: CSARDSLNEQFF. The CDR3 coding sequence is TGCAGTGCTAGGGACAGCTTGAATGAGCAGTTCTTC.

The chain couples TRBV28 to TRBJ2-3; 10 nucleotides agree with TRBD2. The V segment lost 4 bases and the J segment 3 bases; nucleotides outside the gene matches: 16. The CDR3 has 19 amino acids. Germline V gene sequence: CDR1 MDHEN, CDR2 SYDVKM. CDR3 protein: CASSYQRLAGVVVTDTQYF. The CDR3 DNA sequence: TGTGCCAGCAGTTACCAAAGACTAGCGGGTGTCGTGGTGACAGATACGCAGTATTTT. Looking up the rest from reference TRBV28 and TRBJ2-3 gives the full variable domain: DVKVTQSSRYLVKRTGEKVFLECVQDMDHENMFWYRQDPGLGLRLIYFSYDVKMKEKGDIPEGYSVSREKKERFSLILESASTNQTSMYLCASSYQRLAGVVVTDTQYFGPGTRLTVL.

This clonotype was detected only a few times. The chain uses TRBV29-1 and TRBJ1-2; TRBD1 might be the D (6 bases). The germline V gene encodes CDR1 SQVTM and CDR2 ANQGSEA. This CDR3 contains 11 residues. V dropped 7 bases and J dropped 8 bases, with 14 bases sitting between them. In DNA, the CDR3 is TGCAGCGCAGGGGCCTTGGAAGGCTACACCTTC. Translation: CSAGALEGYTF.

This clonotype was detected many times. The chain joins TRBV29-1 to TRBJ2-7; 7 nucleotides match TRBD1. Trimming at V came to 4 bases and at J to 3 bases, leaving 3 bases not matched to a gene. Germline-derived CDR1 and CDR2 are SQVTM and ANQGSEA. The CDR3 covers 12 residues. The CDR3 DNA reads as TGCAGCGTTGGGGCAGGGGGCTACGAGCAGTACTTC. Amino acid sequence: CSVGAGGYEQYF.

This clonotype appeared many times. J is TRBJ2-7 and V is TRBV12-3 or TRBV12-4; 8 bases align to TRBD1. The CDR3 is made up of 14 amino acids. Trimming at V came to 3 bases and at J to 5 bases, leaving 6 bases not matched to a gene. DNA for the CDR3: TGTGCCAGCAGTTTCAGACAGGGGTTAGACGAGCAGTACTTC. It encodes CASSFRQGLDEQYF.

This clonotype was detected many times. This sequence joins TRBV7-2 and TRBJ2-7; a weak D match, TRBD2 (5 bases). CDR3 size: 14 residues. V lost 6 bases, J lost 0 bases, and 12 bases lay in between. CDR1 and CDR2 (germline): SGHTA, FQGNSA. CDR3: CASSYVGSSYEQYF. CDR3 sequence (DNA): TGTGCCAGCAGTTATGTAGGGAGCTCCTACGAGCAGTACTTC. Combining the CDR3 with reference TRBV7-2 and TRBJ2-7 gives the whole variable domain GAGVSQSPSNKVTEKGKDVELRCDPISGHTALYWYRQSLGQGLEFLIYFQGNSAPDKSGLPSDRFSAERTGGSVSTLTIQRTQQEDSAVYLCASSYVGSSYEQYFGPGTRLTVT.